This TCR beta chain derives from a study of early T cells in non-severe SARS-CoV-2 infection (dated by TCRdb to the early 2020s). With regard to the full study: TCR sequencing used bulk RNA from unsorted whole blood, so alpha and beta chains could not be paired. General conclusions and limits of the study: VDJdb matching was skewed toward anti-spike CD8 responses and likely underestimated virus-specific expansions, missing private and CD4 specificities.

The table lists this clonotype with many counts. The antigen this receptor binds is unknown. Base qualities are not provided; no much larger clone lies one nucleotide away. The CDR3, cysteine through phenylalanine, is 14 amino acids long. The read is trimmed to its CDR3 DNA, 42 bases read in frame from base 1. CDR1 MDHEN and CDR2 SYDVKM were looked up in the germline V gene. Trimming takes 6 bases from V and 16 bases from J, and the germline ends sit 25 bases apart. The study was a case-control design nested within a healthcare worker cohort in London, UK, with weekly nasopharyngeal swab PCR tests and blood sampling. Between 23 and 31 March 2020, the week of the UK lockdown, healthcare workers were enrolled and then followed up weekly for as long as 16 weeks. The library came from 5' RACE. TCRdb records NextSeq 500 as the sequencer. Unique molecular identifiers were attached to individual cDNA molecules in the TCR library protocol so that sequencing error and PCR bias could be corrected. Both TCR alpha and beta chains were sequenced, and tight co-correlation was observed between alpha and beta sequence abundances in each sample. As for the original processing: V gene, J gene and CDR3 annotation of TCR sequences was performed with Decombinator V4. Expanded TCRs were defined as changing significantly between any two time points under a Poisson model with p below 0.0001. TCR abundances were normalised to the total number of TCRs sequenced in each sample and reported as counts per million. MAIT TCRs were defined by TRAV1-2 paired with TRAJ12, TRAJ20 or TRAJ33, and iNKT TCRs by TRAV10 paired with TRAJ18. A search of VDJdb, accessed on 1 November 2021, was run for TCRs annotated to CMV, EBV and SARS-CoV-2, with TCRs annotated for multiple antigens excluded. TCRdb ran its own pipeline on the public reads, namely fastp trimming at Q25 and MiXCR clone calling, and kept in-frame beta chains. CDR3 protein sequences are deduplicated, and each keeps its most common genes and DNA. The V and J calls come from TCRdb's annotation, not from the publication. This sample gives about 37,000 distinct CDR3 sequences in total; 5% to 5.5% of them show up just once. Jointly, the top ten make up 6% to 6.5% of the sample.

The specimen was whole blood, collected at baseline. The V and J segments used are TRBV28 and TRBJ2-1; too little of a D gene remains to name it. The sequence was collected from an adult who was a healthcare worker with PCR-confirmed SARS-CoV-2 infection or an uninfected control (not recorded which). The nucleotides read TGTGCCAGCAGGAGGAGTTTAGAGCCAATGAGGTTATTCTTC. Its product reads: CASRRSLEPMRLFF.